The 18 T cell receptor beta chains below come from one sample, sequenced in a study of shared clonotypes between healthy human individuals. This table comes from immunoSEQ multiplex PCR, and its TCRdb copy is limited to in-frame clones, with some not included. The sample gives some 500,000 clones, approximately 95% of which show up once; about 0.06% is in the top ten. The sequenced sample consisted of naive CD4+ T cells sorted from blood. Subset noted: CD45RA+ positively selected. The receptor set was obtained from a woman aged 30 to 39 in good health.

In this sample, this clone turned up once. This chain connects TRBV7-3 to TRBJ1-5; D not certain. The CDR3 length is 14 residues. The V end was cut by 1 base, the J end by 6 bases, with 10 bases between. CDR1 and CDR2 (germline): SGHTA, FQGTGA. The CDR3 region is CASSLMREGQPQHF. As DNA, the CDR3 is TGTGCCAGCAGCTTAATGCGGGAGGGTCAGCCCCAGCATTTT.

This clone was observed once. The gene calls are TRBV6-4 and TRBJ2-1; no firm D call. Trimming took 5 bases from V and 3 from J, leaving 14 bases between them. Germline CDR1 is MRHNA and CDR2 is SNTAGT. The CDR3 consists of 15 residues. The CDR3 bases are TGTGCCAGCAGTTTGACCTCGTCAGACTACAATGAGCAGTTCTTC. This translates into CASSLTSSDYNEQFF.

This clone was seen once. The CDR3 sequence is CASSFSGTGPFLPYEQYF. DNA for the CDR3: TGTGCCAGCAGTTTCTCCGGGACAGGGCCATTTCTCCCCTACGAGCAGTACTTC. The J gene is TRBJ2-7, the V gene TRBV6-4; 9 bases are a match to TRBD1. The trim removed 5 bases at V and 2 bases at J, leaving 16 bases unmatched. CDR1 and CDR2 (germline): MRHNA, SNTAGT. CDR3 length equals 18 residues.

The chain couples TRBV6-5 to TRBJ2-1; 8 positions agree with TRBD1. Trimming removed 6 bases from V and 0 bases from J; junction bases left unmatched: 4. The CDR3 is 15 amino acids. Germline CDR1 and CDR2: MNHEY and SVGAGI. The CDR3 sequence is CASRRDRSSYNEQFF. For the CDR3, the DNA is TGTGCCAGCAGGAGGGACAGGAGCTCCTACAATGAGCAGTTCTTC.

The V call is TRBV18, the J call TRBJ1-3, with D possibly TRBD1 on 5 matching bases. The CDR3 contains 14 residues. Trimming left V 3 bases short and J 2 bases short, with 8 bases between. The V gene's germline CDR1 is KGHSH and CDR2 LQKENI. CDR3 region: CASSPRDAGNTIYF. CDR3 DNA sequence: TGTGCCAGCTCACCGCGGGACGCTGGAAACACCATATATTTT.

This rearrangement joins TRBV19 to TRBJ2-1; TRBD2 agrees at 11 bases. Trimming at V came to 6 bases and at J to 4 bases, leaving 8 bases not matched to a gene. Germline V lookup: CDR1 LNHDA, CDR2 SQIVND (reference sequence). This CDR3 has 16 amino acids. The CDR3 region has the DNA TGTGCCAGTAGCATCGGGACTAGCGGAATATACAATGAGCAGTTCTTC. Its protein is CASSIGTSGIYNEQFF.

This clone was seen a handful of times. The chain employs TRBV6-5 and TRBJ1-2; 7 bases are a match to TRBD1. The CDR3 runs to 13 residues. Unmatched junction bases numbered 4, after V lost 5 bases and J lost 4 bases. CDR1 and CDR2 (germline): MNHEY, SVGAGI. The CDR3 DNA reads TGTGCCAGCAGTGCCAACAGGGGCTATGGCTACACCTTC. It is translated as CASSANRGYGYTF.

This rearrangement joins TRBV19 to TRBJ1-5; unclear D gene. V was trimmed by 3 bases and J by 0 bases, leaving 12 bases between them. The CDR3 runs 16 residues. CDR1 is LNHDA, CDR2 SQIVND, per germline (reference sequence). The CDR3 DNA reads as TGTGCCAGTAGTATTCTCCCTCGGGCTAGCAATCAGCCCCAGCATTTT. This sequence encodes CASSILPRASNQPQHF.

This CDR3 is CASRDRNSPLHF. In DNA form, the CDR3 reads TGTGCCAGCCGGGACAGGAATTCACCCCTCCACTTT. J is TRBJ1-6 and V is TRBV6-5; 8 nucleotides line up with TRBD1. The CDR3 extends over 12 amino acids. Germline lookup yields CDR1 MNHEY and CDR2 SVGAGI. V lost 8 bases and J lost 7; bases outside the gene matches: 1.

The rearrangement joins TRBV7-3 to TRBJ1-1; D call uncertain. In germline, CDR1 is SGHTA, CDR2 FQGTGA. This CDR3 has 15 amino acids. Trimming stripped 3 bases from V and 0 bases from J, with 11 bases between. The DNA for the CDR3 is TGTGCCAGCAGCTTGTACGGTCAGTTGAACACTGAAGCTTTCTTT. Translated, it gives CASSLYGQLNTEAFF. Looking up the rest from reference TRBV7-3 and TRBJ1-1 gives the full variable domain: GAGVSQTPSNKVTEKGKYVELRCDPISGHTALYWYRQSLGQGPEFLIYFQGTGAADDSGLPNDRFFAVRPEGSVSTLKIQRTERGDSAVYLCASSLYGQLNTEAFFGQGTRLTVV.

This clone appeared a single time. The chain couples TRBV18 to TRBJ2-2; D is undetermined. The CDR3 extends over 16 amino acids. CDR1 is KGHSH and CDR2 is LQKENI in the germline V gene. The V end lost 3 bases, the J end lost 2 bases, and 13 bases lay between the germline ends. CDR3 region: CASSPKGGLNTGELFF. The CDR3, as DNA: TGTGCCAGCTCACCGAAGGGTGGTCTTAACACCGGGGAGCTGTTTTTT.

The chain has TRBV28 and TRBJ2-7; 9 bases fit TRBD1. The germline CDR1 and CDR2 sequences are MDHEN and SYDVKM. V dropped 4 bases and J dropped 5; count of bases not matched to a gene: 9. The CDR3 contains 15 residues. For the CDR3, the DNA is TGTGCCAGCAGTTCCTCCGGGACAGGGTTCCACGAGCAGTACTTC. It encodes CASSSSGTGFHEQYF.

The chain uses TRBV5-4 and TRBJ2-7; TRBD2 matches 8 bases. CDR3 size: 15 residues. The trim removed 5 bases at V and 1 base at J, leaving 8 bases unmatched. Germline V gene lookup returns CDR1 SGHNT and CDR2 YYREEE (reference sequence). CDR3 coding DNA: TGTGCCAGCAGTTTAAGCGGGAGTAGGTCCTACGAGCAGTACTTC. Its protein is CASSLSGSRSYEQYF.

This chain uses TRBV29-1 with TRBJ2-7; the D gene could be TRBD1 or TRBD2 (6 bases each). CDR1 and CDR2 (germline): SQVTM, ANQGSEA. This CDR3 spans 14 amino acids. V lost 7 bases and J 5 bases, leaving 21 bases between the germline ends. The CDR3 nucleotides read TGCAGCGGAACACTCGGGGGCGAAGCGCACGAGCAGTACTTC. Translation: CSGTLGGEAHEQYF.

This clone showed up just once. V usage is TRBV5-4 and J usage is TRBJ2-2, with D possibly being TRBD1 or TRBD2 (5 bases each). Trimming shortened V by 4 bases and J by 6 bases, and 19 bases separated the two germline ends. Germline V gene lookup returns CDR1 SGHNT and CDR2 YYREEE (reference sequence). This CDR3 spans 16 amino acids. The CDR3 loop is CASSNGRGVVAGELFF. Here the CDR3 DNA reads TGTGCCAGCAGCAATGGACGGGGCGTTGTAGCCGGGGAGCTGTTTTTT.

This sequence joins TRBV5-5 and TRBJ2-7; possible D gene TRBD1, 5 bases. The CDR3 runs to 15 residues. V lost 0 bases to trimming and J lost 0 bases, with 10 bases between them. Per the germline V gene, CDR1 is SGHKS and CDR2 is YYEKEE (reference sequence). The CDR3 is CASSLGQIHSYEQYF. The CDR3 bases are TGTGCCAGCAGCTTGGGACAGATACACTCCTACGAGCAGTACTTC.

The chain combines TRBV7-6 with TRBJ2-3; D unresolved. The germline V and J ends were trimmed by 5 bases and 2 bases, with 20 bases remaining between them. The CDR3 is 17 amino acids. The V gene's germline CDR1 is SGHVS and CDR2 FNYEAQ. Here the CDR3 reads CASSLLDRPPPTDTQYF. CDR3 nucleotide sequence: TGTGCCAGCAGCCTCCTGGATCGACCTCCGCCCACAGATACGCAGTATTTT.

This chain connects TRBV11-2 to TRBJ1-1; no clear D gene. Germline assignment: CDR1 SGHAT and CDR2 FQNNGV. Trimming took off 5 bases at V and 8 bases at J, with 12 bases between the two ends. The CDR3 has 12 residues. The CDR3: CASSLGRKEAFF. The CDR3 region has the DNA TGTGCCAGCAGCCTCGGACGTAAGGAAGCTTTCTTT.